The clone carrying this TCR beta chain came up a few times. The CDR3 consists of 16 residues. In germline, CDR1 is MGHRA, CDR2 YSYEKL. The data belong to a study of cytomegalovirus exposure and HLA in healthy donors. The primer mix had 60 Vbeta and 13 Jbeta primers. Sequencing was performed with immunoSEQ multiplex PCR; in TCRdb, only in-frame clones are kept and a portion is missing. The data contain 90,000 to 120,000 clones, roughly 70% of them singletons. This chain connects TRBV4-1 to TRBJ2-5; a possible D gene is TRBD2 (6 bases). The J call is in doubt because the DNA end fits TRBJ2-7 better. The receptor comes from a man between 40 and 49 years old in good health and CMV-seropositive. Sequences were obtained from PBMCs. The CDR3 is CASSQVVRESAYEQYF. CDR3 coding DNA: TGCGCCAGCAGCCAAGTTGTACGGGAGAGTGCCTACGAGCAGTACTTC.